This T cell receptor beta chain was captured in a study of tumor and adjacent non-tumor tissue in lung cancer. This sample's RNA came from whole unsorted tissue. The CDR3 has 12 residues. Germline V CDR1 and CDR2: SEHNR, FQNEAQ (reference sequence). V was pared by 2 bases and J by 4 bases, with 5 bases between. This clonotype was picked up many times. The library came from three nested PCR rounds adapted from ARM-PCR protocols. TCRdb recomputed calls from the multiplex PCR reads with MiXCR, one row per CDR3 protein. The sample has approximately 76,000 distinct CDR3 sequences, under 70% seen once. This receptor was obtained from a woman in her 70s with non-small cell lung cancer. The rearrangement joins TRBV7-9 to TRBJ2-5; no reliable D call. Sequencing was carried out using lung tumor tissue. The CDR3 here is CASSLWGETQYF. The DNA of the CDR3 is TGTGCCAGCAGCTTATGGGGAGAGACCCAGTACTTC.